Sequencing of this T cell receptor beta chain was carried out in a study of vaccination effects on CD4 cells after COVID-19. The overall study: Post-vaccine specimens arrived a median 72 days past the second dose.

CD4+ T cell isolation took place after approximately ten days of culture. Every participant took two doses of the BNT162b2 or mRNA-1273 vaccine. According to the study, vaccine recipients showed no prior SARS-CoV-2 infection and negative nucleocapsid antibodies. Both day 3 and day 7 saw half the medium replaced with IL-2 medium. Study-wide results and caveats: Clonal contraction was marked in infection- and vaccine-induced clones late after vaccination.

Comments on this clone: Its antigen is as yet unknown.

Libraries were prepared by immunoSEQ multiplex PCR; TCRdb keeps only in-frame clonotypes and omits some of them. This sample has about 40,000 clones, with around 66% found just once. This CDR3 region has 14 residues. Trimming took off 2 bases at V and 0 bases at J, with 6 bases between the two ends. Germline-derived CDR1 and CDR2 are SGHAT and FQNNGV. This TCR came from a human donor who received a COVID-19 vaccine. Sample: CD4+ T cells from PBMCs cultured without peptide, taken after COVID-19 vaccination. The chain carries TRBV11-2 and TRBJ2-3; D call uncertain. The CDR3 here is CASSLPASTDTQYF. The CDR3 nucleotides are TGTGCCAGCAGCTTACCCGCTAGCACAGATACGCAGTATTTT. The variable domain in full, with the rest retrieved from reference TRBV11-2 and TRBJ2-3, is EAGVAQSPRYKIIEKRQSVAFWCNPISGHATLYWYQQILGQGPKLLIQFQNNGVVDDSQLPKDRFSAERLKGVDSTLKIQPAKLEDSAVYLCASSLPASTDTQYFGPGTRLTVL.